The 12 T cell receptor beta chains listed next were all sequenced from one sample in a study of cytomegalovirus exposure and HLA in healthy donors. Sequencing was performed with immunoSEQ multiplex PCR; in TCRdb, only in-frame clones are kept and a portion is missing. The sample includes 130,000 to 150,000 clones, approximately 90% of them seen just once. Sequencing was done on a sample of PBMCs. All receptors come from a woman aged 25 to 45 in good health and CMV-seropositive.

In DNA form, the CDR3 reads TGTGCCAGCAGTCGGGACAGGGTTATTGAAAAACTGTTTTTT. Its protein product is CASSRDRVIEKLFF. This chain connects TRBV6-1 to TRBJ1-4, with 9 bases that match TRBD1. V was pared by 5 bases and J by 7 bases, with 5 bases of the junction left unmatched. From germline, CDR1 is MNHNS and CDR2 SASEGT. The CDR3 runs 14 residues.

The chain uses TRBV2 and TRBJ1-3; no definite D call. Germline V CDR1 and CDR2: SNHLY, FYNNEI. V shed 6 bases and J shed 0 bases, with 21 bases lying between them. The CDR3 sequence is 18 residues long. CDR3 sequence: CASSPWFFFWSSGNTIYF. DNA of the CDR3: TGTGCCAGCAGCCCATGGTTCTTTTTTTGGAGCTCTGGAAACACCATATATTTT. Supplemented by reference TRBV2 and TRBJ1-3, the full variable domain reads EPEVTQTPSHQVTQMGQEVILRCVPISNHLYFYWYRQILGQKVEFLVSFYNNEISEKSEIFDDQFSVERPDGSNFTLKIRSTKLEDSAMYFCASSPWFFFWSSGNTIYFGEGSWLTVV.

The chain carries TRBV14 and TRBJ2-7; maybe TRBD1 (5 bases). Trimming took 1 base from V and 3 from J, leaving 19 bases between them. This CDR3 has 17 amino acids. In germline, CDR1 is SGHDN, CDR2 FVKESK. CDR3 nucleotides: TGTGCCAGCAGCCAAGGGGGCCCACAGGAAACTAACTACGAGCAGTACTTC. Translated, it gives CASSQGGPQETNYEQYF.

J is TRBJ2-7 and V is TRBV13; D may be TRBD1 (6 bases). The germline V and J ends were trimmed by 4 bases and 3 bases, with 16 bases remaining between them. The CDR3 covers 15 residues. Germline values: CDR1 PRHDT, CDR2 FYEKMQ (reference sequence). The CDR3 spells CASSSVTGSHYEQYF. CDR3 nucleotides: TGTGCCAGCAGCTCAGTGACAGGCTCCCACTACGAGCAGTACTTC.

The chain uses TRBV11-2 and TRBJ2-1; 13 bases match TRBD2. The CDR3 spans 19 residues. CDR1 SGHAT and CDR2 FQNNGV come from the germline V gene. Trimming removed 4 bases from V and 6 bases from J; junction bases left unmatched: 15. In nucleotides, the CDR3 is TGTGCCAGCAGCTCCCGAACCCCCCTACTAGCGGGAGGGATCAATGAGCAGTTCTTC. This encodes CASSSRTPLLAGGINEQFF. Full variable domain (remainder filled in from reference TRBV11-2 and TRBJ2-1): EAGVAQSPRYKIIEKRQSVAFWCNPISGHATLYWYQQILGQGPKLLIQFQNNGVVDDSQLPKDRFSAERLKGVDSTLKIQPAKLEDSAVYLCASSSRTPLLAGGINEQFFGPGTRLTVL.

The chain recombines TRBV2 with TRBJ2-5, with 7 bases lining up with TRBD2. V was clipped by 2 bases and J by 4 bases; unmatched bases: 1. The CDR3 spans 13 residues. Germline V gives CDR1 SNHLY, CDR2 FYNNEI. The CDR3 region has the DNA TGTGCCAGCAGTGAACCGGGAGGAGAGACCCAGTACTTC. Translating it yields CASSEPGGETQYF.

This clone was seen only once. The CDR3 DNA follows: TGTGCCAGCAGCCCTCGCCTGGGACAGCTCTACGAGCAGTACTTC. It encodes CASSPRLGQLYEQYF. The chain has TRBV27 and TRBJ2-7; 7 nucleotides line up with TRBD1. The CDR3 has 15 amino acids. Germline V lookup: CDR1 MNHEY, CDR2 SMNVEV (reference sequence). The trim removed 6 bases at V and 3 bases at J, leaving 11 bases unmatched.

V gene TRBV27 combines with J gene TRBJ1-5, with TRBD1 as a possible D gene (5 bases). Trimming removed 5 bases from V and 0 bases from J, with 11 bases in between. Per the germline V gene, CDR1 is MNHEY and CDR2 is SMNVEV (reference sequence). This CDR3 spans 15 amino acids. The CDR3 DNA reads TGTGCCAGCAGTGCTAGGACATATAGCAATCAGCCCCAGCATTTT. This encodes CASSARTYSNQPQHF.

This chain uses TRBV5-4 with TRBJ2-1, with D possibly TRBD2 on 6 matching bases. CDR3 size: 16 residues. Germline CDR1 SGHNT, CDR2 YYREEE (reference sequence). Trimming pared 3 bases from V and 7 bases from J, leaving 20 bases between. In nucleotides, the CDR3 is TGTGCCAGCAGCTGGGGGGTGTCGGCCGCCGGAAATGAGCAGTTCTTC. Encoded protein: CASSWGVSAAGNEQFF.

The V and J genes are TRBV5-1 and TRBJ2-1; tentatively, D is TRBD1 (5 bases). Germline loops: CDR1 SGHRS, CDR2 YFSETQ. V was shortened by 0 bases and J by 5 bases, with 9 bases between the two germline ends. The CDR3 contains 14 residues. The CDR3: CASSLEGYNNEQFF. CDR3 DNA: TGCGCCAGCAGCTTGGAGGGGTACAACAATGAGCAGTTCTTC.

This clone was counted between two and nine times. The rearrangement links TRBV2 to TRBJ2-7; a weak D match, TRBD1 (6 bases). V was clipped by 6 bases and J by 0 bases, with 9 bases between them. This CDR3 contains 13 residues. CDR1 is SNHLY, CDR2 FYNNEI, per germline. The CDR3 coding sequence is TGTGCCAGCAGGGGGACACGCTCCTACGAGCAGTACTTC. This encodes CASRGTRSYEQYF. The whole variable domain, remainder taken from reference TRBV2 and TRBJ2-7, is EPEVTQTPSHQVTQMGQEVILRCVPISNHLYFYWYRQILGQKVEFLVSFYNNEISEKSEIFDDQFSVERPDGSNFTLKIRSTKLEDSAMYFCASRGTRSYEQYFGPGTRLTVT.

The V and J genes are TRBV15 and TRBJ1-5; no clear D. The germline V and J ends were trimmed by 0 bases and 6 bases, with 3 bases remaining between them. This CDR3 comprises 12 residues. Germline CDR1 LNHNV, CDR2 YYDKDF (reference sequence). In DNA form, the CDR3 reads TGTGCCACCAGCAGAGAAGCTCAGCCCCAGCATTTT. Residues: CATSREAQPQHF. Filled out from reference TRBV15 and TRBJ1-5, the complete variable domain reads DAMVIQNPRYQVTQFGKPVTLSCSQTLNHNVMYWYQQKSSQAPKLLFHYYDKDFNNEADTPDNFQSRRPNTSFCFLDIRSPGLGDTAMYLCATSREAQPQHFGDGTRLSIL.